This TCR beta chain appears in the sequencing data of a study of blood T cell repertoires in COVID-19. Produced via immunoSEQ multiplex PCR; TCRdb's table is partial and in-frame only. The data show some 220,000 clones, roughly 88% seen once. The germline V gene has CDR1 SNHLY and CDR2 FYNNEI. The CDR3 has 15 amino acids. V gave up 2 bases and J gave up 4 bases, with 12 bases separating them. Sequencing was done on a sample of peripheral blood. This TCR derives from a man aged 50 or older with active or convalescent COVID-19. The chain uses TRBV2 and TRBJ2-1; perhaps TRBD1 as D (6 bases). The CDR3 is CASSEPQGKYNEQFF. CDR3 coding DNA: TGTGCCAGCAGTGAACCACAGGGAAAATACAATGAGCAGTTCTTC.